This T cell receptor beta chain was recovered during a study of T-cell memory formation after mild COVID-19. TCRdb recomputed calls from the 5' RACE reads with MiXCR, one row per CDR3 protein. The sample shows 470,000 or so distinct CDR3 sequences, more than 15% of them seen only once. This clonotype appeared a few times. Its antigen remains unknown. V lost 5 bases to trimming and J lost 1 base; unmatched junction nucleotides: 4. CDR3 length: 16 amino acids. Germline loops: CDR1 SGHTA, CDR2 FQGNSA. Study-level results: Confirmation was lacking for SARS-CoV-2 specificity of second-wave clones that peaked on day 37. Of the contracting clones, CD4+ ones lay mainly in CM and EM, and CD8+ ones in EMRA.

The clonotype was recovered from a man between 18 and 29 years old who had mild COVID-19 (a few samples of this study predate the infection). Cell type and time point are not known. Source material: PBMCs or a T cell subset sorted from them (not recorded which). The rearrangement joins TRBV7-2 to TRBJ2-3; TRBD2 aligns across 12 bases. The CDR3 loop is CASSGRLAGGTDTQYF. The DNA for the CDR3 is TGTGCCAGCAGCGGACGACTAGCGGGGGGCACAGATACGCAGTATTTT.